This TCR beta chain derives from a study of blood T cell repertoires in COVID-19. Profiled with immunoSEQ multiplex PCR; TCRdb holds only in-frame clones, not every one. This sample has hundreds of thousands of clones, with around 88% found just once. Germline V gives CDR1 WNHNN, CDR2 SYGVQD (reference sequence). V shed 5 bases and J shed 2 bases, with 15 bases lying between them. The CDR3 totals 15 residues. The TCR originated in a woman between 45 and 65 years old with acute COVID-19. The sequenced sample consisted of PBMCs or T cells enriched from blood (not recorded which). The V gene is TRBV10-1, the J gene TRBJ2-5; maybe TRBD1 (6 bases). CDR3 coding DNA: TGCGCCAGCAGTACTTACAGGGTGAGGCAAGAGACCCAGTACTTC. Translation: CASSTYRVRQETQYF.